This T cell receptor beta chain was profiled in a study of CD8+ T cells in alopecia areata. It was cDNA, reverse transcribed from extracted RNA, that served as the sequencing template. Data came from immunoSEQ multiplex PCR; TCRdb stores just in-frame clones and leaves some out. The table has fewer than 150,000 clones, roughly 82% seen once. Treatment here: oral pan-JAK inhibitor, 5-10 mg twice daily. Collected material from alopecia areata patients comprised lesional scalp punch biopsies and peripheral blood. About this clone itself: The antigen remains unidentified.

Whole-study results and caveats: Having one nonresponder leaves uncertain how baseline CD8+ expansion relates to response. Tofacitinib produced a significant decrease in scalp clonality and in expanded CD8+ clones among the top 100.

The CDR3 length is 15 residues. V lost 6 bases to trimming and J lost 2 bases, with 13 bases between them. Germline CDR1 MRHNA, CDR2 SNTAGT. This TCR was sampled from a human donor with alopecia areata. The input for sequencing was CD8+ T cells sorted from blood, taken at week 4, from a patient treated with tofacitinib. The gene calls are TRBV6-4 and TRBJ2-2; D ambiguous. The CDR3, as DNA: TGTGCCAGCAGACCCTCAGGTGGTAACACCGGGGAGCTGTTTTTT. Its protein is CASRPSGGNTGELFF.